The rows below give T cell receptor beta chains drawn from one sample of a study of OX40 agonist ivuxolimab in advanced cancers. The protocol was immunoSEQ multiplex PCR, while the TCRdb copy is restricted to in-frame clones and leaves out a portion. The table records about 4,700 clones, 66% of them present only once. This material consisted of CD4+ or CD8+ T cells sorted from blood, taken in a trial of the OX40 agonist ivuxolimab. The receptor source for this set is an adult with an advanced solid tumor such as melanoma, head and neck, liver or kidney cancer. The CDR3 runs from the conserved cysteine through the conserved F or W. Each record gives: clone size, V gene, D gene, J gene, CDR3 protein, CDR3 DNA. A D gene is named only where the DNA matches it firmly. Size is omitted from some rows. Given values are once, few, many or a class for expanded clones.

few	TRBV9	NA	TRBJ2-7	CASSVEGGYSYEQYF	TGTGCCAGCAGCGTAGAGGGGGGTTACTCCTACGAGCAGTACTTC
few	TRBV7-9	NA	TRBJ2-2	CASFPRRRELTGELFF	TGTGCCAGCTTCCCGCGCAGGAGGGAATTAACCGGGGAGCTGTTTTTT
many	TRBV7-7	TRBD1	TRBJ1-5	CASSSAGQGQPQHF	TGTGCCAGCAGCTCCGCGGGACAGGGCCAGCCCCAGCATTTT
once	TRBV5-1	NA	TRBJ2-2	CASRQGLETKAGELFF	TGCGCCAGTCGCCAGGGACTCGAGACTAAGGCCGGGGAGCTGTTTTTT
NA	TRBV6-5	NA	TRBJ1-2	CASSYGGEGYTF	TGTGCCAGCAGTTATGGGGGAGAGGGCTACACCTTC
NA	TRBV7-9	TRBD1	TRBJ2-2	CASSDPDRAEPGELFF	TGTGCCAGCTCCGACCCGGACAGGGCAGAACCCGGGGAGCTGTTTTTT
few	TRBV18	TRBD2	TRBJ2-1	CASSPGLAGGSEQFF	TGTGCCAGCTCACCGGGACTAGCGGGGGGAAGTGAGCAGTTCTTC
NA	TRBV7-2	NA	TRBJ1-6	CASSKKAGQSYNSPLHF	TGTGCCAGCAGCAAAAAGGCAGGGCAGTCTTATAATTCACCCCTCCACTTT
NA	TRBV7-3	TRBD2	TRBJ2-1	CASSIEAGGNNEQFF	TGTGCCAGCAGTATAGAAGCGGGGGGTAACAATGAGCAGTTCTTC
few	TRBV12-5	NA	TRBJ2-3	CASGRDGGPTDTQYF	TGTGCTAGTGGGCGGGACGGGGGCCCCACAGATACGCAGTATTTT
once	TRBV6-1	NA	TRBJ2-7	CASSQPGGRYEQYF	TGTGCCAGCAGCCAACCTGGGGGGCGGTACGAGCAGTACTTC
NA	TRBV4-1	NA	TRBJ1-5	CASSQGDNGNQPQHF	TGCGCCAGCAGCCAAGGGGACAATGGCAATCAGCCCCAGCATTTT
NA	TRBV13	NA	TRBJ2-7	CASSPDPTVYHEQYF	TGTGCCAGCAGCCCCGACCCCACAGTTTACCACGAGCAGTACTTC
NA	TRBV29-1	NA	TRBJ2-6	CSAWTDKNSGANVLTF	TGCAGCGCCTGGACAGACAAAAATTCTGGGGCCAACGTCCTGACTTTC
NA	TRBV11-3	NA	TRBJ2-1	CASSLERGRSYNEQFF	TGTGCCAGCAGCTTAGAGCGGGGGCGCTCCTACAATGAGCAGTTCTTC
once	TRBV15	NA	TRBJ1-1	CATRATGGTEAFF	TGTGCCACCAGGGCCACGGGGGGCACTGAAGCTTTCTTT
NA	TRBV9	TRBD1	TRBJ2-1	CASRAGTGGPNEQFF	TGTGCCAGCAGGGCCGGGACAGGGGGCCCCAATGAGCAGTTCTTC
NA	TRBV27	NA	TRBJ1-3	CASKTLALGNTIYF	TGTGCCAGCAAGACCCTGGCCTTGGGGAACACCATATATTTT
NA	TRBV27	NA	TRBJ2-5	CASSLSLGALQETQYF	TGTGCCAGCAGTTTATCCTTGGGGGCTCTTCAAGAGACCCAGTACTTC
NA	TRBV6-1	TRBD1	TRBJ1-1	CASRAGTVNTEAFF	TGTGCCAGCAGGGCCGGGACAGTCAACACTGAAGCTTTCTTT
NA	TRBV4-1	TRBD1	TRBJ1-6	CASSYTGDNSPLHF	TGCGCCAGCAGCTATACAGGGGATAATTCACCCCTCCACTTT
NA	TRBV5-5	NA	TRBJ2-7	CASSGLLVDYEQYF	TGTGCCAGCAGCGGCCTGTTGGTGGATTACGAGCAGTACTTC
NA	TRBV7-8	NA	TRBJ2-1	CASSSWANEQFF	TGTGCCAGCAGCTCCTGGGCCAATGAGCAGTTCTTC
NA	TRBV23-1	TRBD1	TRBJ1-5	CASGTDRDNQPQHF	TGCGCCAGCGGAACGGACAGGGACAATCAGCCCCAGCATTTT
NA	TRBV7-9	NA	TRBJ2-7	CASSSSGTLEYF	TGTGCCAGCAGCTCCTCCGGGACCTTGGAGTACTTC
NA	TRBV7-6	NA	TRBJ2-2	CASSLEAGELFF	TGTGCCAGCAGCTTAGAGGCCGGGGAGCTGTTTTTT
few	TRBV4-2	TRBD2	TRBJ2-3	CASSQARRLAGATDTQYF	TGTGCCAGCAGCCAAGCCCGGAGGCTAGCGGGGGCTACAGATACGCAGTATTTT
NA	TRBV27	NA	TRBJ1-3	CASSRGTPGSGNTIYF	TGTGCCAGCAGTCGAGGGACACCCGGCTCTGGAAACACCATATATTTT
many	TRBV4-1	TRBD1	TRBJ1-1	CASSPGLAGGTEAFF	TGCGCCAGCAGCCCAGGGCTGGCAGGGGGGACTGAAGCTTTCTTT
many	TRBV7-9	NA	TRBJ2-7	CASSPDRSRGGEQYF	TGTGCCAGCAGCCCCGACAGGTCCCGTGGGGGCGAGCAGTACTTC
NA	TRBV5-1	NA	TRBJ2-7	CASSLSGQFYEQYF	TGCGCCAGCAGCTTGTCTGGACAGTTCTACGAGCAGTACTTC
NA	TRBV14	TRBD1	TRBJ1-2	CASSVGGGEYGYTF	TGTGCCAGCAGCGTAGGAGGGGGCGAATATGGCTACACCTTC
NA	TRBV27	TRBD1	TRBJ2-7	CASSHGTGTLEQYF	TGTGCCAGCAGCCATGGGACAGGGACGCTCGAGCAGTACTTC